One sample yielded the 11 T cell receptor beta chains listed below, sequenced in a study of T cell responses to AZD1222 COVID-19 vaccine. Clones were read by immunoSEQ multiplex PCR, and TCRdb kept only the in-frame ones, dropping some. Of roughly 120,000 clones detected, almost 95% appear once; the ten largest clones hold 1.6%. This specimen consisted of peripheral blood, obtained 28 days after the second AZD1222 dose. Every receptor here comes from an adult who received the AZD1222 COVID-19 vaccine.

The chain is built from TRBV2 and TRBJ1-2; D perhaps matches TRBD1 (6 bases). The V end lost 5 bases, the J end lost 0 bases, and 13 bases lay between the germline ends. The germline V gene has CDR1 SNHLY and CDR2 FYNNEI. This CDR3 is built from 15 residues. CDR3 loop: CASSRVAGANYGYTF. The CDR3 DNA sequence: TGTGCCAGCAGTAGAGTGGCAGGGGCTAACTATGGCTACACCTTC. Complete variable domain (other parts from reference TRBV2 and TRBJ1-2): EPEVTQTPSHQVTQMGQEVILRCVPISNHLYFYWYRQILGQKVEFLVSFYNNEISEKSEIFDDQFSVERPDGSNFTLKIRSTKLEDSAMYFCASSRVAGANYGYTFGSGTRLTVV.

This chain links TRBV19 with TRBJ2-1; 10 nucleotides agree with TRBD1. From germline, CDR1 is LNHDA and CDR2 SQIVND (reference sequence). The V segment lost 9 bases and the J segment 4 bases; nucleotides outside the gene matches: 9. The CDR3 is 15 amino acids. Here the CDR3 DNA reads TGTGCCAGCAACTCCCGGGACAGGGGATACAATGAGCAGTTCTTC. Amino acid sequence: CASNSRDRGYNEQFF.

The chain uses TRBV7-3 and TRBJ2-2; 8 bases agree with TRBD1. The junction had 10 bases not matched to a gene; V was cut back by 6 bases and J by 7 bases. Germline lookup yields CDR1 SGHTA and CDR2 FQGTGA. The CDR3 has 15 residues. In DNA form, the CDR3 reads TGTGCCAGCAGGGGACCAGGGGGCGCAAACGGGGAGCTGTTTTTT. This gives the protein CASRGPGGANGELFF. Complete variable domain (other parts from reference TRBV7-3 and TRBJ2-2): GAGVSQTPSNKVTEKGKYVELRCDPISGHTALYWYRQSLGQGPEFLIYFQGTGAADDSGLPNDRFFAVRPEGSVSTLKIQRTERGDSAVYLCASRGPGGANGELFFGEGSRLTVL.

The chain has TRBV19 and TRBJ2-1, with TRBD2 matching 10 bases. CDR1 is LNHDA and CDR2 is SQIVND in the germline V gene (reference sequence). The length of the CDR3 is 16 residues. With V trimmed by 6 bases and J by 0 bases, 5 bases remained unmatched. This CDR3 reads CASRLTSGTSYNEQFF. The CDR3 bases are TGTGCCAGTAGATTAACTAGCGGGACCTCCTACAATGAGCAGTTCTTC. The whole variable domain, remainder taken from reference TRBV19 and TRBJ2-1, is DGGITQSPKYLFRKEGQNVTLSCEQNLNHDAMYWYRQDPGQGLRLIYYSQIVNDFQKGDIAEGYSVSREKKESFPLTVTSAQKNPTAFYLCASRLTSGTSYNEQFFGPGTRLTVL.

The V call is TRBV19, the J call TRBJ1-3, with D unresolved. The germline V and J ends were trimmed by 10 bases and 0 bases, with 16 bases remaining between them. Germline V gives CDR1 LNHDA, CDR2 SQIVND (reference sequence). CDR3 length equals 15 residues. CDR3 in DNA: TGTGCCACCTCGATCGGCAGGACCTCTGGAAACACCATATATTTT. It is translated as CATSIGRTSGNTIYF.

CDR3 DNA sequence: TGCGCCAGCAGCCAGGGGACAGTCAACTATGGCTACACCTTC. Translating it yields CASSQGTVNYGYTF. J is TRBJ1-2 and V is TRBV5-1; 7 bases align to TRBD1. CDR1 and CDR2 from the germline V gene are SGHRS and YFSETQ. There are 14 residues in the CDR3. J was trimmed by 2 bases and V by 4 bases; bases with no gene match: 5.

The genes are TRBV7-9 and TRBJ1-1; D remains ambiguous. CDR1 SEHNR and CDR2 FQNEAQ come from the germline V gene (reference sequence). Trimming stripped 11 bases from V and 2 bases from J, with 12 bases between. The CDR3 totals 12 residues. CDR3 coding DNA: TGTGCCGTAATGAAGGACAACACTGAAGCTTTCTTT. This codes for CAVMKDNTEAFF.

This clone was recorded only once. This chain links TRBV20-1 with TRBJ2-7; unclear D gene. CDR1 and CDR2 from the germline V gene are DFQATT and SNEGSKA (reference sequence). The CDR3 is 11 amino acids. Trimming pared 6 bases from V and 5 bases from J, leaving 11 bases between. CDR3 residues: CSAPDEDEQYF. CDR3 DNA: TGCAGTGCGCCAGATGAGGACGAGCAGTACTTC.

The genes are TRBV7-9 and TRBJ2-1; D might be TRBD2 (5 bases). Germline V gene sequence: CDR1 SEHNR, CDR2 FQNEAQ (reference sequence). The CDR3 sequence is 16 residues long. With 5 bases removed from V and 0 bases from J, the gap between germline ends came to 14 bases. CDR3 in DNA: TGTGCCAGCAGCGATTTAGCGCTGAGCTCCTACAATGAGCAGTTCTTC. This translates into CASSDLALSSYNEQFF.

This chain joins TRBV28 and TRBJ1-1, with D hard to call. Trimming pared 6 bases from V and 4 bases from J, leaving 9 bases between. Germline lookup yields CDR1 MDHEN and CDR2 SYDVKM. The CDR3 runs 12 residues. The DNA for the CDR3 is TGTGCCAGCAGCCAATACAGCACTGAAGCTTTCTTT. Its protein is CASSQYSTEAFF.

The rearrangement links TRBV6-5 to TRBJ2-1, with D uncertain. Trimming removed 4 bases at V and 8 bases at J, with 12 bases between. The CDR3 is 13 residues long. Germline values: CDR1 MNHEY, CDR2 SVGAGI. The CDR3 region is CASSSWSSHEQFF. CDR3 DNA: TGTGCCAGCAGTTCCTGGTCTTCGCATGAGCAGTTCTTC.